A single T cell receptor (beta chain) is shown here with its context. This clone was observed once. The antigen this receptor binds is unknown. Base-call qualities are not available, and no considerably larger clone is one nucleotide away. Library preparation used the immunoSEQ multiplex PCR assay. To provide template for TCR sequencing, every sample had RNA extracted and reverse transcribed into cDNA. First-strand cDNA was synthesized with SuperScript III using a 2:1 mix of oligo-dT and random hexamers. A synthetic immune receptor repertoire was used to assess amplification bias, and residual bias was removed computationally. Per the source publication's procedure: Raw reads were preprocessed to remove errors, and CDR3 was defined according to IMGT conventions as the region from the conserved cysteine to phenylalanine. To get clonality, Shannon entropy was normalized by log2 of the number of productive unique TCRs and the result was subtracted from 1. Whether scalp clones were CD4 or CD8 was inferred by matching scalp TCRbeta sequences against CD4 and CD8 repertoires sorted from blood. The table was pulled from immuneACCESS by TCRdb, which kept in-frame rearrangements only. Such tables lose some clones; where checked, under half of the loss comes from unresolved V genes, and the rest has no known cause. V and J calls and clone size follow that table, whereas D and trimming were derived from the DNA. The sample contains about 190,000 clones, roughly three fifths of them found a single time. Roughly 0.7% of the sample is taken by the ten largest.

The data were obtained in a study of CD8+ T cells in alopecia areata (dated by TCRdb to 2016 to 2019). For context, the study as a whole: The treated patients took part in an open-label pilot trial in which moderate-to-severe alopecia areata was treated with oral tofacitinib at 5 to 10 mg twice daily. On the human side, TCRbeta sequencing was run on scalp tissue and on sorted CD4+ and CD8+ peripheral blood T cells from healthy controls and from alopecia areata patients with either patchy or totalis/universalis disease. Tofacitinib was given for 6 to 18 months, followed by 6 months of follow-up off drug to assess delayed response and recurrence. To study T cell clonal expansion in alopecia areata, the researchers applied high-throughput TCRbeta sequencing to both the C3H/HeJ mouse model and human patients. Patients on tofacitinib were biopsied at baseline and after 4 and 24 weeks of treatment, and several of the patients also had a later scalp biopsy. Clonality in the scalp was compared among normal scalp (n=4), patchy alopecia areata scalp (n=8), and alopecia totalis/universalis scalp (n=8). RNA came from the PAXgene miRNA kit for fixed scalp, the miRNeasy kit for PBMCs, and the RNeasy kit for mouse skin. immunoSEQ multiplex PCR using 35 Vbeta forward primers and 13 Jbeta reverse primers was used to amplify TCRbeta CDR3 regions. Disease severity in treated patients was measured with the SALT score, which quantifies the percentage of affected scalp surface area.

Broader findings and caveats from the paper: Unlike mouse skin, which is dominated by gammadelta T cells, normal human skin has resident alphabeta T cells that are also sequenced, and this complicates analysis of the scalp TCR repertoire. Shared TCR sequences between patients were less evident than in mice, which may be partly attributable to HLA diversity in the patient population. During tofacitinib treatment, many expanded lesional clones remained in scalp and blood, and this persistence may partly explain relapse after treatment is stopped. With tofacitinib, both scalp clonality and the number of expanded CD8+ clones among the top 100 scalp clones went down significantly. The treated cohort was small, with a single nonresponder, so links between baseline CD8+ expansion and response need larger studies. Lesional scalp, especially in alopecia totalis/universalis, showed higher clonality and more expanded CD8+ clones than normal scalp, suggesting antigenic drive.

What this sample's time point label stands for: four to five weeks on oral tofacitinib. What the treatment or condition label conveys for this sample: oral pan-JAK inhibitor, 5-10 mg twice daily. Lesional scalp punch biopsies and peripheral blood were obtained from alopecia areata patients. PBMCs were isolated by density centrifugation and stained for CD3, CD4 and CD8, after which CD4+ and CD8+ T cells were sorted on a FACSAria. The V end loses 4 bases and the J end loses 1 base, and a stretch of 8 bases separates them. The germline V gene provides CDR1 MGHRA and CDR2 YSYEKL. Its CDR3 holds 14 amino acids, cysteine through phenylalanine. Here the CDR3 DNA is all that survives: 42 bases in frame from base 1.

This receptor was identified in a human donor with alopecia areata. The chain is assembled from TRBV4-1 and TRBJ2-1; a tentative D call is TRBD2 (5 bases match). Specimen: CD4+ T cells sorted from blood, collected at week 4, from a patient treated with tofacitinib. The nucleotide sequence is given as TGCGCCAGCAGCCGATCGGGGTCCTACAATGAGCAGTTCTTC. It encodes CASSRSGSYNEQFF.